The rows below give T cell receptor beta chains drawn from one sample of a study of T cell changes during pregnancy in multiple sclerosis. Only in-frame clones appear in the TCRdb table, and some are missing; sequencing was by immunoSEQ multiplex PCR. The sample lists approximately 17,000 clones; 70% to 90% were seen once. This material consisted of CD8+ T cells from peripheral blood mononuclear cells, taken in the second trimester of pregnancy. These receptors all come from a female donor in good health, enrolled as a control in a pregnancy study. CDR3s include the opening cysteine and the closing phenylalanine or tryptophan. Each record gives: clone size, J gene, V gene, D gene, CDR3 protein, CDR3 DNA. The D gene is left open where the match is weak. Clone size is given for some rows only: seen once, a few or many times, or a class if the clone is expanded.

>NA|TRBJ2-1|TRBV4-2|NA
CASSEGQQSSYNEQFF
TGTGCCAGCAGTGAAGGACAGCAGAGCTCCTACAATGAGCAGTTCTTC
>NA|TRBJ1-2|TRBV4-2|NA
CASSQGAGGGYGYTF
TGTGCCAGCAGCCAAGGTGCGGGAGGGGGCTATGGCTACACCTTC
>once|TRBJ1-6|TRBV10-3|NA
CAISDRVQWDSPLHF
TGTGCCATCAGTGACAGGGTGCAATGGGATTCACCCCTCCACTTT
>NA|TRBJ2-7|TRBV28|TRBD1
CASSPLTGTGVYEQYF
TGTGCCAGCAGCCCCTTGACCGGGACAGGGGTGTACGAGCAGTACTTC
>NA|TRBJ2-7|TRBV7-2|NA
CASSPMGPRYEQYF
TGTGCCAGCAGCCCTATGGGGCCGAGATACGAGCAGTACTTC
>NA|TRBJ2-3|TRBV7-2|NA
CASSYLADTQYF
TGTGCCAGCAGCTACTTGGCAGATACGCAGTATTTT
>NA|TRBJ2-1|TRBV5-3|TRBD2
CARSLHSGGTPKSSYNEQFF
TGTGCCAGAAGCTTGCATAGCGGGGGGACACCTAAGAGCTCCTACAATGAGCAGTTCTTC
>NA|TRBJ2-3|TRBV7-9|TRBD2
CASSRGGRDTQYF
TGTGCCAGCAGCCGGGGGGGCCGGGATACGCAGTATTTT
>NA|TRBJ2-1|TRBV7-8|NA
CASSLAGVGRYNEQFF
TGTGCCAGCAGCTTAGCAGGTGTTGGGCGCTACAATGAGCAGTTCTTC
>medium-sized|TRBJ1-4|TRBV19|NA
CASSILVQGGGEKLFF
TGTGCCAGTAGTATTCTAGTCCAGGGCGGCGGTGAAAAACTGTTTTTT
>NA|TRBJ1-2|TRBV27|NA
CASSLGGVRGYTF
TGTGCCAGCAGTTTAGGGGGGGTGAGGGGCTACACCTTC
>NA|TRBJ2-7|TRBV28|TRBD2
CASSLLEVGTTSGEQYF
TGTGCCAGCAGTTTACTAGAAGTAGGGACTACCTCAGGCGAGCAGTACTTC
>NA|TRBJ1-2|TRBV29-1|NA
CSVPRDYYGYTF
TGCAGCGTCCCCCGGGACTACTATGGCTACACCTTC
>NA|TRBJ2-7|TRBV19|TRBD2
CASSIRLAGEQYF
TGTGCCAGTAGTATTCGTCTAGCGGGCGAGCAGTACTTC
>NA|TRBJ2-5|TRBV7-9|TRBD2
CASSPGGFETQYF
TGTGCCAGCAGCCCGGGGGGTTTCGAGACCCAGTACTTC
>medium-sized|TRBJ1-6|TRBV6-1|TRBD1
CASKGAGSSPLHF
TGTGCCAGCAAGGGGGCAGGGAGTTCACCCCTCCACTTT
>NA|TRBJ1-2|TRBV4-3|NA
CASSPSRGANGYTF
TGCGCCAGCAGCCCTTCACGGGGGGCGAATGGCTACACCTTC
>few|TRBJ2-6|TRBV19|NA
CASSIEPFSGANVLTF
TGTGCCAGTAGTATTGAGCCGTTTTCTGGGGCCAACGTCCTGACTTTC
>NA|TRBJ1-1|TRBV19|NA
CASSLNTEAFF
TGTGCCAGTAGCCTTAACACTGAAGCTTTCTTT
>few|TRBJ1-1|TRBV4-1|NA
CASSQKSGGRGTEAFF
TGCGCCAGCAGCCAAAAATCGGGGGGGCGTGGGACTGAAGCTTTCTTT
>few|TRBJ2-1|TRBV5-1|NA
CASSPVTSNEQFF
TGCGCCAGCAGCCCCGTCACTAGCAATGAGCAGTTCTTC
>NA|TRBJ2-3|TRBV4-1|TRBD2
CASSPPLGLVARDTQYF
TGCGCCAGCAGCCCACCACTGGGACTAGTAGCAAGGGATACGCAGTATTTT
>NA|TRBJ2-7|TRBV6-1|TRBD1
CASGGTGSAEQYF
TGTGCCAGCGGAGGGACAGGTAGCGCCGAGCAGTACTTC
>NA|TRBJ2-7|TRBV15|NA
CATSRAEAVSEQYF
TGTGCCACCAGCAGGGCAGAAGCGGTGAGTGAGCAGTACTTC
>NA|TRBJ2-1|TRBV27|NA
CASSLSAVDEQFF
TGTGCCAGCAGTTTAAGTGCGGTGGATGAGCAGTTCTTC
>once|TRBJ1-2|TRBV29-1|TRBD1
CSVESRQGYGYTF
TGCAGCGTTGAATCTAGACAGGGCTATGGCTACACCTTC
>few|TRBJ1-2|TRBV27|NA
CASSLSENYGYTF
TGTGCCAGCAGTTTATCGGAGAACTATGGCTACACCTTC
>NA|TRBJ2-5|TRBV4-3|TRBD2
CASSQAGLAGQTGAQYF
TGCGCCAGCAGCCAAGCGGGCCTAGCGGGGCAGACTGGGGCCCAGTACTTC
>NA|TRBJ2-1|TRBV28|NA
CASSFFRSGGLSSYNEQFF
TGTGCCAGCAGTTTCTTTAGGAGCGGCGGCTTGAGCTCCTACAATGAGCAGTTCTTC
>NA|TRBJ1-2|TRBV4-2|TRBD1
CASSQDRGTGTNGYTF
TGTGCCAGCAGCCAAGATAGGGGGACAGGGACGAATGGCTACACCTTC
>few|TRBJ2-7|TRBV6-1|NA
CASSEVGERYEQYF
TGTGCCAGCAGTGAAGTCGGGGAGCGCTACGAGCAGTACTTC
>NA|TRBJ1-5|TRBV4-3|TRBD1
CASSQDTDRGWQPQHF
TGCGCCAGCAGCCAAGATACGGACAGGGGATGGCAGCCCCAGCATTTT
>NA|TRBJ2-6|TRBV12-5|NA
CASGHVPAGQSRANVLTF
TGTGCTAGTGGTCACGTGCCTGCAGGACAAAGTCGGGCCAACGTCCTGACTTTC
>NA|TRBJ2-3|TRBV13|TRBD2
CASSLTWLAGTDTQYF
TGTGCCAGCAGCTTAACTTGGCTAGCGGGCACAGATACGCAGTATTTT
>NA|TRBJ1-4|TRBV5-1|TRBD1
CASGGQGAQGEKLFF
TGCGCCAGCGGGGGACAGGGGGCGCAGGGTGAAAAACTGTTTTTT
>medium-sized|TRBJ2-5|TRBV9|NA
CASSVGEAVGQETQYF
TGTGCCAGCAGCGTAGGGGAAGCGGTGGGCCAAGAGACCCAGTACTTC
>NA|TRBJ2-5|TRBV7-9|NA
CASSPRQETQYF
TGTGCCAGCAGTCCGCGTCAAGAGACCCAGTACTTC
>NA|TRBJ1-6|TRBV4-1|TRBD1
CASSQDSGQGVSPLHF
TGCGCCAGCAGCCAAGATTCCGGACAGGGGGTATCACCCCTCCACTTT
>NA|TRBJ2-3|TRBV7-9|NA
CATEDLVITDTQYF
TGTGCCACCGAGGACTTAGTGATCACAGATACGCAGTATTTT
>once|TRBJ2-1|TRBV9|TRBD2
CASSVGGGGSVEQFF
TGTGCCAGCAGCGTAGGCGGGGGGGGTTCAGTGGAGCAGTTCTTC
>medium-sized|TRBJ2-1|TRBV7-9|TRBD1
CASSLARTGHNEQFF
TGTGCCAGCAGCTTAGCCAGGACAGGGCACAATGAGCAGTTCTTC
>medium-sized|TRBJ1-5|TRBV4-3|TRBD1
CASSQDEDREKQPQHF
TGCGCCAGCAGCCAAGATGAGGACAGGGAGAAACAGCCCCAGCATTTT
>NA|TRBJ2-6|TRBV5-5|TRBD1
CASSLGTGPAGANVLTF
TGTGCCAGCAGCTTAGGGACAGGGCCAGCTGGGGCCAACGTCCTGACTTTC
>NA|TRBJ1-1|TRBV19|TRBD1
CASSITGGTEAFF
TGTGCCAGTAGTATCACAGGGGGCACTGAAGCTTTCTTT
>once|TRBJ1-1|TRBV19|NA
CASQGNRDTEAFF
TGTGCCAGTCAGGGGAATAGGGACACTGAAGCTTTCTTT
>NA|TRBJ2-3|TRBV7-9|NA
CASSLGSYTQYF
TGTGCCAGCAGCTTAGGAAGCTATACGCAGTATTTT
>NA|TRBJ1-3|TRBV10-2|NA
CASSEPGQLNTIYF
TGCGCCAGCAGTGAGCCCGGACAGCTGAACACCATATATTTT
>NA|TRBJ1-1|TRBV5-6|TRBD1
CASSLRGTEAFF
TGTGCCAGCAGCCTCAGGGGGACTGAAGCTTTCTTT
>NA|TRBJ1-1|TRBV9|TRBD1
CASSEGQEGRGTEAFF
TGTGCCAGCAGCGAGGGACAGGAGGGGAGAGGAACTGAAGCTTTCTTT
>NA|TRBJ2-3|TRBV7-6|TRBD1
CASSSRQGPTDTQYF
TGTGCCAGCAGCTCCCGACAGGGCCCCACAGATACGCAGTATTTT